Below, 8 T cell receptor beta chains from the same sample are listed, as sequenced in a study of T-cell reconstitution after alpha-beta-depleted transplantation in children. Preparation of the TCRbeta library involved a method that used unique molecular identifiers. One entry per CDR3 protein, called by TCRdb with MiXCR from the PCR reads. There are a few hundred thousand distinct CDR3 sequences in the sample; approximately 10% occur only once, and more than 2% lies in the top ten. The specimen comprised PBMCs from the stem cell graft donor, sampled from the stem cell graft. These TCRs come from a human donor who donated a stem cell graft to a child with acute lymphoblastic leukemia.

The chain recombines TRBV27 with TRBJ2-1, with D perhaps being TRBD1 or TRBD2 (5 bases each). CDR1 MNHEY and CDR2 SMNVEV come from the germline V gene (reference sequence). The CDR3 runs 17 residues. Trimming cost V 5 bases and J 8 bases, with 25 bases left between them. The CDR3, as DNA: TGTGCCAGCAGTCCCGACCTATCCAGGGAGTTTAGGTATGAGCAGTTCTTC. Encoded protein: CASSPDLSREFRYEQFF.

This clonotype was seen a few times. The DNA of the CDR3 is TGTGCCAGCAGCCGGTACGGACAGGGGGCCTACGAGCAGTACTTC. Its protein product is CASSRYGQGAYEQYF. This chain uses TRBV12-3 or TRBV12-4 with TRBJ2-7; 10 nucleotides align to TRBD1. Trimming removed 6 bases from V and 2 bases from J; junction bases left unmatched: 7. This CDR3 contains 15 residues.

The chain couples TRBV4-1 to TRBJ1-5; D uncertain. The V end was cut by 0 bases, the J end by 7 bases, with 10 bases between. The CDR3 is 14 residues long. Germline values: CDR1 MGHRA, CDR2 YSYEKL. This chain's CDR3 is CASSQDLIEQPQHF. CDR3 sequence (DNA): TGCGCCAGCAGCCAAGATTTAATAGAACAGCCCCAGCATTTT.

The chain joins TRBV28 to TRBJ1-5, with 9 positions matching TRBD1. The CDR3 loop spans 18 amino acids. V shed 6 bases and J 0 bases; nucleotides not matched to a gene: 12. Germline CDR1 is MDHEN and CDR2 is SYDVKM. The CDR3 loop reads CASSIMGQGSYSNQPQHF. CDR3 coding DNA: TGTGCCAGCAGCATTATGGGACAGGGATCCTATAGCAATCAGCCCCAGCATTTT.

The chain is built from TRBV9 and TRBJ1-4; the match to TRBD1 covers 8 bases. Germline assignment: CDR1 SGDLS and CDR2 YYNGEE. With V trimmed by 0 bases and J by 3 bases, 4 bases remained unmatched. This CDR3 has 16 amino acids. CDR3 DNA: TGTGCCAGCAGCGTAGCCCGGGGACAGGCTAATGAAAAACTGTTTTTT. Its translation: CASSVARGQANEKLFF.

The chain is built from TRBV6-2 or TRBV6-3 and TRBJ1-2; no firm D call. V lost 6 bases and J lost 3, with 8 bases in between. Per the germline V gene, CDR1 is MNHEY and CDR2 is SVGEGT. The length of the CDR3 is 12 residues. CDR3 residues: CASRPDDYGYTF. The CDR3 DNA reads TGTGCCAGCAGGCCGGACGACTATGGCTACACCTTC.

This clonotype has just a few counts. The chain uses TRBV12-3 or TRBV12-4 and TRBJ1-1; tentatively, D is TRBD1 (6 bases). The CDR3 is made up of 12 amino acids. V shed 3 bases and J shed 11 bases, with 13 bases lying between them. The CDR3 DNA sequence: TGTGCCAGCAGTTTCCCAGGGGTCTTGGCTTTCTTT. Amino acid sequence: CASSFPGVLAFF.

This clonotype was seen many times. This chain joins TRBV27 and TRBJ2-3; D gene ambiguous. Trimming removed 6 bases from V and 0 bases from J, with 16 bases in between. The CDR3 covers 16 residues. Per germline, CDR1 MNHEY and CDR2 SMNVEV (reference sequence). CDR3 residues: CASSPLYSLSTDTQYF. In DNA, the CDR3 is TGTGCCAGCAGCCCCCTTTATAGCCTTAGCACAGATACGCAGTATTTT.